This T cell receptor beta chain is from a study of blood T cell repertoires in COVID-19. Study summary: PBMCs, B-cell-depleted T cells, or T cells were the source of the cDNA or gDNA that made up the material.

Method: immunoSEQ multiplex PCR; TCRdb's copy keeps in-frame clones and lacks some. The sample lists 250,000 or so clones; roughly 86% were seen once. Germline CDR1 reads SGHRS; CDR2 reads YFSETQ. V was pared by 3 bases and J by 4 bases, with 8 bases between. This CDR3 has 12 amino acids. The sequenced material came from peripheral blood. This clonotype was obtained from a woman aged 70-85 years with active or convalescent COVID-19. This chain joins TRBV5-1 and TRBJ2-7; weak D call: TRBD1 (5 bases). CDR3: CASSYDRYEQYF. In DNA form, the CDR3 reads TGCGCCAGCAGCTACGACAGATACGAGCAGTACTTC. Using reference TRBV5-1 and TRBJ2-7 for the parts outside the CDR3, the full variable domain is KAGVTQTPRYLIKTRGQQVTLSCSPISGHRSVSWYQQTPGQGLQFLFEYFSETQRNKGNFPGRFSGRQFSNSRSEMNVSTLELGDSALYLCASSYDRYEQYFGPGTRLTVT.